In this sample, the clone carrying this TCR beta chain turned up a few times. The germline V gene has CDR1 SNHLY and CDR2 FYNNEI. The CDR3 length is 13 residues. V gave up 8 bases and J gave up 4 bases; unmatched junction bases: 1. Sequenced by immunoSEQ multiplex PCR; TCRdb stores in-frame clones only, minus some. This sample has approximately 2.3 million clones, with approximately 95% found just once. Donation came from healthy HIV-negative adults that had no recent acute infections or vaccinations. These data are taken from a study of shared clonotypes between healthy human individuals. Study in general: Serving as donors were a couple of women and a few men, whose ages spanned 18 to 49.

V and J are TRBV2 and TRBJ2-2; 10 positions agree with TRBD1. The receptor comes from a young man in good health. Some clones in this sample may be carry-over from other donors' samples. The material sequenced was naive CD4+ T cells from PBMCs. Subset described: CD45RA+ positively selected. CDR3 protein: CASRTGGTGELFF. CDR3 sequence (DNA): TGTGCCAGCCGGACAGGGGGCACCGGGGAGCTGTTTTTT.